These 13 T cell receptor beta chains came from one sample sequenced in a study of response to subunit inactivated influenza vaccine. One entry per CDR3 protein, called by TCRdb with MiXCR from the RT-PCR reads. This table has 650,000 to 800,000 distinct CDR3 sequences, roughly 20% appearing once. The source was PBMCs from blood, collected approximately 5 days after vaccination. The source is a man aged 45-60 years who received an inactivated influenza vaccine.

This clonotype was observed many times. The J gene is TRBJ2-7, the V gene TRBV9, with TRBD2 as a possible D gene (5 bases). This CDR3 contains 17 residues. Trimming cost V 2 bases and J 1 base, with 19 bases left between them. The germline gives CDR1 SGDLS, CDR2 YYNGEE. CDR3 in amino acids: CASSVGVRPRGSYEQYF. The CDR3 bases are TGTGCCAGCAGCGTTGGGGTACGGCCTCGGGGATCCTACGAGCAGTACTTC.

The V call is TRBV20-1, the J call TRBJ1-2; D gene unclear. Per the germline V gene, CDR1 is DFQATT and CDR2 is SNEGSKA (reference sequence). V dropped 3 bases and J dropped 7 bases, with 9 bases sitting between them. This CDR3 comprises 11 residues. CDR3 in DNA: TGCAGTGCTAGTACTTTAACTGGCTACACCTTC. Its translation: CSASTLTGYTF.

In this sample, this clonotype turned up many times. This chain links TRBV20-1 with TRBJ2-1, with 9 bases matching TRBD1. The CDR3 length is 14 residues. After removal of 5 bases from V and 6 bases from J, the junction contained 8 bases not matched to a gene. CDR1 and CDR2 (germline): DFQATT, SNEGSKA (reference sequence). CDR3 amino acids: CSAVGDRVFNEQFF. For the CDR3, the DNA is TGCAGTGCTGTGGGGGACAGGGTATTCAATGAGCAGTTCTTC.

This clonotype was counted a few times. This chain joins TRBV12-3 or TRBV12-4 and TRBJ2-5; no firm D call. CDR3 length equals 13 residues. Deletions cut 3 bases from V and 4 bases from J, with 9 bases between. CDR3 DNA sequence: TGTGCCAGCAGTTTCCGGTTGAGAGAGACCCAGTACTTC. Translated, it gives CASSFRLRETQYF.

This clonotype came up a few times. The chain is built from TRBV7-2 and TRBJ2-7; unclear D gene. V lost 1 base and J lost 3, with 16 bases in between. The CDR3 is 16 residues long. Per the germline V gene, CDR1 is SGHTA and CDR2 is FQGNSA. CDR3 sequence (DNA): TGTGCCAGCAGCTTAGGATCGCGGACGCTTCACTACGAGCAGTACTTC. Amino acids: CASSLGSRTLHYEQYF.

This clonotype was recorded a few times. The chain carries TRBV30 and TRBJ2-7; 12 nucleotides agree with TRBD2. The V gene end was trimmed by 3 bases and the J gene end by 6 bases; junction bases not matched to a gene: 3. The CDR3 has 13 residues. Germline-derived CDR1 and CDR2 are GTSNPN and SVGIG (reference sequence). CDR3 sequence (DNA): TGTGCCTGGAGCGGACTAGCGGGATTCGAGCAGTACTTC. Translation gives CAWSGLAGFEQYF.

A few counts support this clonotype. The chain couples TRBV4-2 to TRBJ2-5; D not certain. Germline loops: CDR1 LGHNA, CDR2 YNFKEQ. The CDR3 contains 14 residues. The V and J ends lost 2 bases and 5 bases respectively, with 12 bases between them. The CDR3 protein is CASSQFFEGETQYF. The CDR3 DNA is TGTGCCAGCAGCCAATTTTTCGAAGGGGAGACCCAGTACTTC.

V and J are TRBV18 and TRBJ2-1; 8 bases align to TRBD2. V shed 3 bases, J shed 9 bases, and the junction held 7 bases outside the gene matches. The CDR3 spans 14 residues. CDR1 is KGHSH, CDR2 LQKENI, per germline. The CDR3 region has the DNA TGTGCCAGCTCACCGGATGGTCGGGGGGGTGAGCAGTTCTTC. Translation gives CASSPDGRGGEQFF.

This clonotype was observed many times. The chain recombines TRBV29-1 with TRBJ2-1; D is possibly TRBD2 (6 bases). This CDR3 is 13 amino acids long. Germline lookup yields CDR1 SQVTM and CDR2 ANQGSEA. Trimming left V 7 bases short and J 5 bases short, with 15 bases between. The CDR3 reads CSGSRASDNEQFF. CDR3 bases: TGCAGCGGATCCCGGGCTAGCGACAATGAGCAGTTCTTC.

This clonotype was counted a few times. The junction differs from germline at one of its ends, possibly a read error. The CDR3 nucleotides read TGCGCCAGCAGCTTGGCCCCCTTAGGACAGGACACGACCGTTTTT. Amino acid sequence: CASSLAPLGQDTTVF. The chain links TRBV5-1 to TRBJ2-3; 7 bases are shared with TRBD1. This CDR3 is 15 amino acids long. The germline V gene has CDR1 SGHRS and CDR2 YFSETQ. The full variable domain, in which reference TRBV5-1 and TRBJ2-3 provide the parts outside the CDR3, is KAGVTQTPRYLIKTRGQQVTLSCSPISGHRSVSWYQQTPGQGLQFLFEYFSETQRNKGNFPGRFSGRQFSNSRSEMNVSTLELGDSALYLCASSLAPLGQDTTVFGPGTRLTVL.

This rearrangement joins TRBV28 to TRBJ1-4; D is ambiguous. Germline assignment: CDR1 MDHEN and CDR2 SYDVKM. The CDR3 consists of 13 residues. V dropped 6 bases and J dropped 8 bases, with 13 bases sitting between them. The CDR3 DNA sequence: TGTGCCAGCAGCACCCCGGGAAGGGAAAAACTGTTTTTT. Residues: CASSTPGREKLFF.

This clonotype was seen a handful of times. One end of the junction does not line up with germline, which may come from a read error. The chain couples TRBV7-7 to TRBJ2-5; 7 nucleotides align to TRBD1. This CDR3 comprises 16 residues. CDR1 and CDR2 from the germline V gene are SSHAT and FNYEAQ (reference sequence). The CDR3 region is CASSSGLDRVAETQYF. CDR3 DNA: TGTGCTAGCAGCTCCGGCTTAGACAGGGTGGCTGAGACCCAGTACTTC.

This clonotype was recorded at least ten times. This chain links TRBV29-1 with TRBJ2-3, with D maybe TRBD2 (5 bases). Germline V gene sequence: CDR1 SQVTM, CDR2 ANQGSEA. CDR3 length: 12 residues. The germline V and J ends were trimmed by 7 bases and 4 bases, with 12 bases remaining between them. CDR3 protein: CSAPVRADTQYF. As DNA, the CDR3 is TGCAGCGCTCCTGTGCGGGCAGATACGCAGTATTTT.